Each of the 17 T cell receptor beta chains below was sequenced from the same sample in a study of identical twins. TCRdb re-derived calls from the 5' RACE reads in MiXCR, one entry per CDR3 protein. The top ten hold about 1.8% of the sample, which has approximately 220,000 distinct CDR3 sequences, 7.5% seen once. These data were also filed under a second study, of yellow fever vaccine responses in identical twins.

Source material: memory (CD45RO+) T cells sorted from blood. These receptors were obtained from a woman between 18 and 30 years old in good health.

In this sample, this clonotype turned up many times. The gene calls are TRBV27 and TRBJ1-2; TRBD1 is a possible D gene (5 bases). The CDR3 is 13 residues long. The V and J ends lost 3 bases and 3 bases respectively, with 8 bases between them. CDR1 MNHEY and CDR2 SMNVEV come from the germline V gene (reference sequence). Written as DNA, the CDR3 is TGTGCCAGCAGTTTTTCGGGGGACTATGGCTACACCTTC. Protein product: CASSFSGDYGYTF.

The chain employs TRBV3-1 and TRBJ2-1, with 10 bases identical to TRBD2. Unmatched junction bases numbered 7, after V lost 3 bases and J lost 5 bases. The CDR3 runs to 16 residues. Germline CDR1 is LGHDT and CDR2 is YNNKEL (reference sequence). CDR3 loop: CASSHSGGAVNNEQFF. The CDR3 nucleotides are TGTGCCAGCAGCCACAGCGGGGGGGCTGTGAACAATGAGCAGTTCTTC.

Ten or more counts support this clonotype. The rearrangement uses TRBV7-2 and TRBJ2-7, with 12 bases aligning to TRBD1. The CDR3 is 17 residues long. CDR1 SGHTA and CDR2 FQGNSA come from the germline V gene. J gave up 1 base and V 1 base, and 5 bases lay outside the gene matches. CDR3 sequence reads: CASSLGGTGGLSYEQYF. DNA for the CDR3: TGTGCCAGCAGCTTAGGGGGGACAGGGGGCCTTTCCTACGAGCAGTACTTC.

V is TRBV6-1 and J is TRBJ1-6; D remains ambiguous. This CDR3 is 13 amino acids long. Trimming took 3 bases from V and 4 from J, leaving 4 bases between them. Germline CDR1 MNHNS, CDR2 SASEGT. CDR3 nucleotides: TGTGCCAGCAGTGAGGTGTATAATTCACCCCTCCACTTT. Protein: CASSEVYNSPLHF.

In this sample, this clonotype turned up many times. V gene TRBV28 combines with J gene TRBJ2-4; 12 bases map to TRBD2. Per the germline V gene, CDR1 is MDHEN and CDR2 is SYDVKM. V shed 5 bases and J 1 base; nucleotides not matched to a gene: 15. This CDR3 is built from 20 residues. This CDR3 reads CASSRPRPSGREEAKNIQYF. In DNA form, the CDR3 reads TGTGCCAGCAGTAGACCACGGCCTAGCGGGAGGGAGGAGGCCAAAAACATTCAGTACTTC.

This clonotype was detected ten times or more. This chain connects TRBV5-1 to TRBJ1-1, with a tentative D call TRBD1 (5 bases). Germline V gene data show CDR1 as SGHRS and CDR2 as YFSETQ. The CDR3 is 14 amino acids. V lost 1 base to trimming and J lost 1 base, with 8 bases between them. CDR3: CASSLWGWNTEAFF. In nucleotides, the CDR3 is TGCGCCAGCAGCTTGTGGGGCTGGAACACTGAAGCTTTCTTT.

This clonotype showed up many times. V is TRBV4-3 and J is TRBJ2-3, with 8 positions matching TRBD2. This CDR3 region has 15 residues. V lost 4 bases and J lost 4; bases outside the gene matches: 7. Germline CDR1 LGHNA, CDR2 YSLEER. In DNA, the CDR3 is TGCGCCAGCAGCCGATCAGCGGGAGAACCAGATACGCAGTATTTT. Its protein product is CASSRSAGEPDTQYF.

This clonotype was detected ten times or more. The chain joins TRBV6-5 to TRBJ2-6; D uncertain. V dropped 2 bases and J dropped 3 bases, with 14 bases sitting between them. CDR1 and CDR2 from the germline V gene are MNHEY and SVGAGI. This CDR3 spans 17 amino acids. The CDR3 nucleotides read TGTGCCAGCAGTTACACGTCCGGGCCTGGTGGGGCCAACGTCCTGACTTTC. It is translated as CASSYTSGPGGANVLTF.

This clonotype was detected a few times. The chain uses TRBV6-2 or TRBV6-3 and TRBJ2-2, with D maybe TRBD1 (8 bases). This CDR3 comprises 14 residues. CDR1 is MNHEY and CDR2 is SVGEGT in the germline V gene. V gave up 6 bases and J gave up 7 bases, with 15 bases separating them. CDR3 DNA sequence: TGTGCCAGCAGATCGACAGGGGAGGGCGGGGAGCTGTTTTTT. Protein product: CASRSTGEGGELFF.

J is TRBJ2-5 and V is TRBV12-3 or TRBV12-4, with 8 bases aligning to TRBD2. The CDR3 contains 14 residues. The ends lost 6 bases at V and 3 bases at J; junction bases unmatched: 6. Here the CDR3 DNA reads TGTGCCAGCAGGAGCGGGAGATGGGAAGAGACCCAGTACTTC. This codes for CASRSGRWEETQYF.

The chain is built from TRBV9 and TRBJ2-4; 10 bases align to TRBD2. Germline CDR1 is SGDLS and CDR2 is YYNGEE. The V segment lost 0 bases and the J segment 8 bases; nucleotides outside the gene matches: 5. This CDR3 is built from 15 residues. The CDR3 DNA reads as TGTGCCAGCAGCGTAGGGGTAGCGGGAGGACACATTCAGTACTTC. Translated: CASSVGVAGGHIQYF.

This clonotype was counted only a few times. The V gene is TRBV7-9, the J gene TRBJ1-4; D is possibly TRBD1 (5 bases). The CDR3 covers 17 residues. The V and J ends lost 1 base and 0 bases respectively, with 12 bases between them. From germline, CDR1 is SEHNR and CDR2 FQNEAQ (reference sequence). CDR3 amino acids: CASSLGRAPATNEKLFF. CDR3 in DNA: TGTGCCAGCAGCTTAGGCAGGGCCCCTGCAACTAATGAAAAACTGTTTTTT.

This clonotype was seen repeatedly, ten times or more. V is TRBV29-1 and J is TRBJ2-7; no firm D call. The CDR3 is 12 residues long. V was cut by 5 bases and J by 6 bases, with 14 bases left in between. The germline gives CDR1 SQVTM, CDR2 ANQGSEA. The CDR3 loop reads CSVSLFGFEQYF. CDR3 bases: TGCAGCGTTAGTCTATTCGGGTTCGAGCAGTACTTC.

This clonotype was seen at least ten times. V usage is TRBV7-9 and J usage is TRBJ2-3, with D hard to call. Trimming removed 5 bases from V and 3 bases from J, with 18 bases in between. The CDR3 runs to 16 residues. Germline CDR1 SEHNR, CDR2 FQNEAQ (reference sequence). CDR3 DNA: TGTGCCAGCAGCCCTCCCGTTCGGATTGGGACAGATACGCAGTATTTT. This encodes CASSPPVRIGTDTQYF.

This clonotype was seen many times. The DNA of the CDR3 is TGCAGTTCCCCCCCGGGCCCGAGGGGGAATGAGCAGTTCTTC. It is translated as CSSPPGPRGNEQFF. V gene TRBV20-1 combines with J gene TRBJ2-1, with D possibly being TRBD1 (6 bases). CDR1 DFQATT and CDR2 SNEGSKA come from the germline V gene (reference sequence). Trimming shortened V by 8 bases and J by 7 bases, and 21 bases separated the two germline ends. CDR3 length: 14 residues.

CDR3 sequence reads: CASSYEIISGRALETQYF. DNA of the CDR3: TGTGCCAGCAGTTACGAGATTATTAGCGGGAGGGCCCTGGAGACCCAGTACTTC. The chain is built from TRBV6-2 or TRBV6-3 and TRBJ2-5; 11 bases are a match to TRBD2. This CDR3 is 18 amino acids long. V was clipped by 2 bases and J by 5 bases; unmatched bases: 13. Germline-derived CDR1 and CDR2 are MNHEY and SVGEGT.

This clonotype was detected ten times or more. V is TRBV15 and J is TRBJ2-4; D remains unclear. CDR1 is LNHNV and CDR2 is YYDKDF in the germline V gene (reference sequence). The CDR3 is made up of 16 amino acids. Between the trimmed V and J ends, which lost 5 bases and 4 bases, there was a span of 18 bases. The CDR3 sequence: CATSSPTGYRKNIQYF. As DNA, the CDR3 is TGTGCCACCAGCTCTCCCACCGGGTACAGAAAAAACATTCAGTACTTC.